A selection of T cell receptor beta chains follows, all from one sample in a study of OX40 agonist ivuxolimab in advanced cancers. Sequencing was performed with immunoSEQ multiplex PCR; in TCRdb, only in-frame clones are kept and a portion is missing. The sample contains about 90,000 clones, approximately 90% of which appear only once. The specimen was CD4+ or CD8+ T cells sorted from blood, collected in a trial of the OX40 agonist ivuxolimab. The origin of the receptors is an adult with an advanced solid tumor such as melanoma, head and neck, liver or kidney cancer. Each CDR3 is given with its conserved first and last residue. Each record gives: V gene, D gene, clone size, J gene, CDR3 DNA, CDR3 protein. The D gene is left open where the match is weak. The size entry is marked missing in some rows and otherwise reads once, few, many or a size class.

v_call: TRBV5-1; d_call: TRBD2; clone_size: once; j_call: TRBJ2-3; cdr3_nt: TGCGCCAGCAGCTTGGCGGGAGCGGGGACTAGCACAGATACGCAGTATTTT; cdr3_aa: CASSLAGAGTSTDTQYF
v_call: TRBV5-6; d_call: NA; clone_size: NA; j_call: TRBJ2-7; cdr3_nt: TGTGCCAGCAGCTTCACTGGGGGAGCCACCTACGAGCAGTACTTC; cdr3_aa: CASSFTGGATYEQYF
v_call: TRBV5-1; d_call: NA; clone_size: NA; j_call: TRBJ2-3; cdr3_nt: TGCGCCAGCAGCCCGACAGAAACTAGCACAGATACGCAGTATTTT; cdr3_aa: CASSPTETSTDTQYF
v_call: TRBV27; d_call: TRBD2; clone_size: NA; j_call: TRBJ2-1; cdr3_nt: TGTGCCAGCAGTTTAAGGACTAGCGGGAGCTCCTACAATGAGCAGTTCTTC; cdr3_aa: CASSLRTSGSSYNEQFF
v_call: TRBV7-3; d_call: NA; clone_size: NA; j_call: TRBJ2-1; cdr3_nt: TGTGCCAGCAGCTTGTCTCTAGTGGACAATGAGCAGTTCTTC; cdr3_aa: CASSLSLVDNEQFF
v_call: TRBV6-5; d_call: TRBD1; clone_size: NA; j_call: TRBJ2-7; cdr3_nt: TGTGCCAGCAGGCAGACAGGGTCTGGCGAGCAGTACTTC; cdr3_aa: CASRQTGSGEQYF
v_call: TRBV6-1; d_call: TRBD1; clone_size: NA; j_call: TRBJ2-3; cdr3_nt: TGTGCCAGCAGTGCTTCTAGGACAGGGATCCTAGATACGCAGTATTTT; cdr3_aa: CASSASRTGILDTQYF
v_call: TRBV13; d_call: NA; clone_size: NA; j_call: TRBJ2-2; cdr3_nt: TGTGCCAGCAGCTTCCGGGCCTACACCGGGGAGCTGTTTTTT; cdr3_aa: CASSFRAYTGELFF
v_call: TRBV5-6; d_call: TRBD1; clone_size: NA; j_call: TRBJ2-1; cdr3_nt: TGTGCCAGCAGCTTGGGGACAGGGCTAAGGGGATATGAGCAGTTCTTC; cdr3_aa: CASSLGTGLRGYEQFF
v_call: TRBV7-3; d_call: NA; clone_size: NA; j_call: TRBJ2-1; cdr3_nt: TGTGCCAGCAGCCTCACCCTGGCGGACAATGAGCAGTTCTTC; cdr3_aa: CASSLTLADNEQFF
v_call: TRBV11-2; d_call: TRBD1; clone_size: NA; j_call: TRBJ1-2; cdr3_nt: TGTGCCAGCAGACAGACAGGGTCCTATGGCTATGGCTACACCTTC; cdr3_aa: CASRQTGSYGYGYTF
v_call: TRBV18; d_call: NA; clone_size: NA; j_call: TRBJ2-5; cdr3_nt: TGTGCCAGCTCAGCGACAGCGCAAGAGACCCAGTACTTC; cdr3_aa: CASSATAQETQYF
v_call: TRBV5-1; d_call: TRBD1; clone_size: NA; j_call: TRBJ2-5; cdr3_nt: TGCGCCAGCAGCCCAGGACAGGGGCAAGAGACCCAGTACTTC; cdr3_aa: CASSPGQGQETQYF